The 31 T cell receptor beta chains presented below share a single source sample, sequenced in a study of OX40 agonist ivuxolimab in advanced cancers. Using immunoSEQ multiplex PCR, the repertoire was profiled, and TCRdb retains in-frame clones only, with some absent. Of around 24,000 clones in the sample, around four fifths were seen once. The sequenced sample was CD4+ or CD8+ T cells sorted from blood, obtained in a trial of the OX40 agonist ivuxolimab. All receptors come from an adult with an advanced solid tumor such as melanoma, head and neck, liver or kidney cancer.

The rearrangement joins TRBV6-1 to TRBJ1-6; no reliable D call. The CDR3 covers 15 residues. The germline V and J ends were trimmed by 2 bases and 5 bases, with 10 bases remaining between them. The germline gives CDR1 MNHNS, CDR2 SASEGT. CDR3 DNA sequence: TGTGCCAGCAGTGAATTGGTCCGAGATAATTCACCCCTCCACTTT. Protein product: CASSELVRDNSPLHF.

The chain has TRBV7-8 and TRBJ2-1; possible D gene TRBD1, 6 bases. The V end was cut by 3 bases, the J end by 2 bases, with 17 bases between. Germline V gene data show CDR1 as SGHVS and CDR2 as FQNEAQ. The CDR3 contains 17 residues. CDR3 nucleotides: TGTGCCAGCAGCTTCAGGGACATAATGGTCGCCTACAATGAGCAGTTCTTC. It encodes CASSFRDIMVAYNEQFF.

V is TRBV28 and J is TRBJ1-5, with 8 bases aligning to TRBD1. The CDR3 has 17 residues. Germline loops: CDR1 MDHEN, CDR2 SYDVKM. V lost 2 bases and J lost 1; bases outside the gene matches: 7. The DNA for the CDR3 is TGTGCCAGCAGTTTACCAGGGGGCGCCGGGAGCAATCAGCCCCAGCATTTT. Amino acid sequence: CASSLPGGAGSNQPQHF. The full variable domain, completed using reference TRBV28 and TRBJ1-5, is DVKVTQSSRYLVKRTGEKVFLECVQDMDHENMFWYRQDPGLGLRLIYFSYDVKMKEKGDIPEGYSVSREKKERFSLILESASTNQTSMYLCASSLPGGAGSNQPQHFGDGTRLSIL.

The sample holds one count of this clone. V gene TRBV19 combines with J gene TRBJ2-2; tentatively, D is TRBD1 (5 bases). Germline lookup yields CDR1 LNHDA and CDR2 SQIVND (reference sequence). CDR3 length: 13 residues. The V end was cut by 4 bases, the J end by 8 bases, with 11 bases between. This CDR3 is CASSTTVWGELFF. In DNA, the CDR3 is TGTGCCAGTAGTACGACAGTCTGGGGGGAGCTGTTTTTT. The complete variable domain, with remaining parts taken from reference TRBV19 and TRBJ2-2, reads DGGITQSPKYLFRKEGQNVTLSCEQNLNHDAMYWYRQDPGQGLRLIYYSQIVNDFQKGDIAEGYSVSREKKESFPLTVTSAQKNPTAFYLCASSTTVWGELFFGEGSRLTVL.

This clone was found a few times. This CDR3 reads CASSEGGSVNYEQYF. CDR3 nucleotides: TGTGCCAGCAGTGAAGGAGGTTCCGTTAACTACGAGCAGTACTTC. The V gene is TRBV6-1, the J gene TRBJ2-7; D is ambiguous. The germline gives CDR1 MNHNS, CDR2 SASEGT. The CDR3 runs 15 residues. Trimming shortened V by 1 base and J by 3 bases, and 13 bases separated the two germline ends.

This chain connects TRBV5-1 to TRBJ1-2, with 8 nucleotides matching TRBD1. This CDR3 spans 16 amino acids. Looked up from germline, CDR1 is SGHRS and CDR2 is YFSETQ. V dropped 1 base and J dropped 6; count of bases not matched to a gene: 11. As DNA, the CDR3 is TGCGCCAGCAGCTTGACGGGAGGACAGGGCGGGAATGGCTACACCTTC. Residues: CASSLTGGQGGNGYTF.

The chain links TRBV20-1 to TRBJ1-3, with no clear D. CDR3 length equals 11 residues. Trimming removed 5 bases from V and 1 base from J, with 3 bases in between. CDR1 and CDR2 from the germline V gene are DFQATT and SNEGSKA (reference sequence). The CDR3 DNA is TGCAGTGCTTTTTCTGGAAACACCATATATTTT. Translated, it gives CSAFSGNTIYF.

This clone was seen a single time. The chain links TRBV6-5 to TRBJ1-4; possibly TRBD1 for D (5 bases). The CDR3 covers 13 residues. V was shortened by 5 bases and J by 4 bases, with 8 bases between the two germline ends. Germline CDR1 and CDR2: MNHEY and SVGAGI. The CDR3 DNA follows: TGTGCCAGCAGTGGGGACGGTAATGAAAAACTGTTTTTT. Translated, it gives CASSGDGNEKLFF.

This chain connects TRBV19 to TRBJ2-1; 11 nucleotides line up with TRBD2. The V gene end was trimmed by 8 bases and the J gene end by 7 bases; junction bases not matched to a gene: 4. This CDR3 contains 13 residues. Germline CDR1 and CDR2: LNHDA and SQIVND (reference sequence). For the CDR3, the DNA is TGTGCCAGTGTAGCGGGAGGGTTGAATGAGCAGTTCTTC. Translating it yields CASVAGGLNEQFF.

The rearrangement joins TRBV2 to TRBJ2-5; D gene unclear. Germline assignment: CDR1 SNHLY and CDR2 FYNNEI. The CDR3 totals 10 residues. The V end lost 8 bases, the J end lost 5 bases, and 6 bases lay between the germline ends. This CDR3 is CASARETQYF. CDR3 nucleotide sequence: TGTGCCAGCGCCCGGGAGACCCAGTACTTC.

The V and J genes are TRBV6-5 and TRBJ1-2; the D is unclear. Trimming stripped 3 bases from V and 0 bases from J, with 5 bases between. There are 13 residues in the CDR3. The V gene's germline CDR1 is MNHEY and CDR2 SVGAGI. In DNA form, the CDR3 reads TGTGCCAGCAGTTATGATCCTAACTATGGCTACACCTTC. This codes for CASSYDPNYGYTF.

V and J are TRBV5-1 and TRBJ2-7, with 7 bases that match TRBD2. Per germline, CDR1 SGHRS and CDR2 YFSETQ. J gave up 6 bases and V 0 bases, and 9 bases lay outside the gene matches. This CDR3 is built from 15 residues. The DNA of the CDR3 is TGCGCCAGCAGCTTGGATAGCGGCGGGAGATTCGAGCAGTACTTC. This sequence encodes CASSLDSGGRFEQYF.

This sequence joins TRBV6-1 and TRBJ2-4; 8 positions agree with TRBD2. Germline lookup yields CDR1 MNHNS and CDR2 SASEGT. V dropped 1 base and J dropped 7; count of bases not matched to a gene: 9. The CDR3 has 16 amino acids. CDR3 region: CASSEGVAGYNNIQYF. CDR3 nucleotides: TGTGCCAGCAGTGAAGGGGTAGCGGGATATAACAACATTCAGTACTTC.

CDR3 amino acids: CASSSYTNTGELFF. The CDR3 nucleotides read TGTGCCAGCAGCTCGTATACGAACACCGGGGAGCTGTTTTTT. V usage is TRBV7-2 and J usage is TRBJ2-2; D is ambiguous. Trimming took 4 bases from V and 0 from J, leaving 6 bases between them. The germline V gene has CDR1 SGHTA and CDR2 FQGNSA. The CDR3 is 14 amino acids.

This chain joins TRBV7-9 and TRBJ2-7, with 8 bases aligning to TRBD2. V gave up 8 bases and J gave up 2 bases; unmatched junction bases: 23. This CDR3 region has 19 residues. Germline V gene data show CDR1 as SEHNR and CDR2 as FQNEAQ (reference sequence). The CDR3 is CASSHMGVAGAGRAYEQYF. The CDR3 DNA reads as TGTGCCAGCTCCCATATGGGAGTCGCGGGGGCCGGGAGGGCCTACGAGCAGTACTTC. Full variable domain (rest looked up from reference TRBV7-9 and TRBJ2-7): DTGVSQNPRHKITKRGQNVTFRCDPISEHNRLYWYRQTLGQGPEFLTYFQNEAQLEKSRLLSDRFSAERPKGSFSTLEIQRTEQGDSAMYLCASSHMGVAGAGRAYEQYFGPGTRLTVT.

The CDR3, as DNA: TGTGCCACCAGGGCTAGCGGGAGTTACGAGCAGTACTTC. Protein product: CATRASGSYEQYF. This chain connects TRBV15 to TRBJ2-7; 10 nucleotides align to TRBD2. This CDR3 contains 13 residues. From germline, CDR1 is LNHNV and CDR2 YYDKDF (reference sequence). With 6 bases clipped from V and 4 bases from J, the junction kept 3 bases outside the gene matches.

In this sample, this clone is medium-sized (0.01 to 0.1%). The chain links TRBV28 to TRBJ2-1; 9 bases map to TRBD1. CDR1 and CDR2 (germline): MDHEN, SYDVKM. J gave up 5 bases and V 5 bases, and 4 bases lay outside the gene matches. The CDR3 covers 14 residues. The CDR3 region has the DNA TGTGCCAGCAGTACCCGGGACAGGGACAATGAGCAGTTCTTC. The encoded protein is CASSTRDRDNEQFF.

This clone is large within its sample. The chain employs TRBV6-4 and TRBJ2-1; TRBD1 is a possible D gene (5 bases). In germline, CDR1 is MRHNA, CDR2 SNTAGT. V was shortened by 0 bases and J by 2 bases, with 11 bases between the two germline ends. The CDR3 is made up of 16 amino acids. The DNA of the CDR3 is TGTGCCAGCAGTGACTCAGAAGGGGTCCCCTACAATGAGCAGTTCTTC. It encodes CASSDSEGVPYNEQFF.

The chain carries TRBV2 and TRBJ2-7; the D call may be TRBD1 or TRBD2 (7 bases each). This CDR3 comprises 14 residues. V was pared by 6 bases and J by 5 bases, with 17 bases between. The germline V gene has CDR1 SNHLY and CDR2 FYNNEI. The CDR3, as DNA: TGTGCCAGCAGGGGTCAGGGGGGGGCCCACGAGCAGTACTTC. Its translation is CASRGQGGAHEQYF.

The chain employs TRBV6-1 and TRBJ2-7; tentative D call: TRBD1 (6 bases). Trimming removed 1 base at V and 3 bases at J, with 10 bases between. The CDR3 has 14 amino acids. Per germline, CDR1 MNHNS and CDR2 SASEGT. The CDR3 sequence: CASSEVGGGYEQYF. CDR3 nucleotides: TGTGCCAGCAGTGAAGTAGGGGGTGGCTACGAGCAGTACTTC.

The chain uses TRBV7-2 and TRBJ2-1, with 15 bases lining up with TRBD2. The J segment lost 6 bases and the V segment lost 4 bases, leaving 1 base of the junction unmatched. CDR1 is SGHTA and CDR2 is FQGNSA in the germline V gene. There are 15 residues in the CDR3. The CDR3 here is CASSSGLAGGNEQFF. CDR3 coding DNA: TGTGCCAGCAGCTCGGGACTAGCGGGGGGCAATGAGCAGTTCTTC.

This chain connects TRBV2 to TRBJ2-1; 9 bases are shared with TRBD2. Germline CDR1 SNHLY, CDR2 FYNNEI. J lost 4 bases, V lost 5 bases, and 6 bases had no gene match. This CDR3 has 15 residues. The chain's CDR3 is CASSSTSGPYNEQFF. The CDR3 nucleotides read TGTGCCAGCAGTTCGACTAGCGGACCTTACAATGAGCAGTTCTTC.

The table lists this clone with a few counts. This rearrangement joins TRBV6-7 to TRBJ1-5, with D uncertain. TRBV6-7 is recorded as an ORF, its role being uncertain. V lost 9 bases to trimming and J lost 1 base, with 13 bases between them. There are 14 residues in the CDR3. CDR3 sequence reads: CARNPKGSNQPQHF. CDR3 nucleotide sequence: TGTGCCAGGAACCCGAAAGGAAGCAATCAGCCCCAGCATTTT.

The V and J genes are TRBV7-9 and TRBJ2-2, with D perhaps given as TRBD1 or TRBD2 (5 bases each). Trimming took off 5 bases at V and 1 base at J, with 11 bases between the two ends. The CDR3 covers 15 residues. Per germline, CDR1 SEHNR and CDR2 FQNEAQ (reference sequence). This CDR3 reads CASSVPGRNTGELFF. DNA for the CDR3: TGTGCCAGCAGCGTTCCGGGACGGAACACCGGGGAGCTGTTTTTT. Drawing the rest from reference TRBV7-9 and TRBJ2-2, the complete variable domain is DTGVSQNPRHKITKRGQNVTFRCDPISEHNRLYWYRQTLGQGPEFLTYFQNEAQLEKSRLLSDRFSAERPKGSFSTLEIQRTEQGDSAMYLCASSVPGRNTGELFFGEGSRLTVL.

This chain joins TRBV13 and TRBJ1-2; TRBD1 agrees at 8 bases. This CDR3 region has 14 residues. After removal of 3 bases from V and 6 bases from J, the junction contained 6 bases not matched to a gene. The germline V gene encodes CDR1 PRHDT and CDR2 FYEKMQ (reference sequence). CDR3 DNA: TGTGCCAGCAGCTTCCAAGGACAGGGCGATGGCTACACCTTC. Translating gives CASSFQGQGDGYTF. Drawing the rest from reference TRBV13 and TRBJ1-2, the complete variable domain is AAGVIQSPRHLIKEKRETATLKCYPIPRHDTVYWYQQGPGQDPQFLISFYEKMQSDKGSIPDRFSAQQFSDYHSELNMSSLELGDSALYFCASSFQGQGDGYTFGSGTRLTVV.

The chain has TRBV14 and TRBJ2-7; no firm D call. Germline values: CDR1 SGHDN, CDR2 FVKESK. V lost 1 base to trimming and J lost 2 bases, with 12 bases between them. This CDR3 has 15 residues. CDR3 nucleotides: TGTGCCAGCAGCCAAGTTATAGGTGCGACCTACGAGCAGTACTTC. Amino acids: CASSQVIGATYEQYF.

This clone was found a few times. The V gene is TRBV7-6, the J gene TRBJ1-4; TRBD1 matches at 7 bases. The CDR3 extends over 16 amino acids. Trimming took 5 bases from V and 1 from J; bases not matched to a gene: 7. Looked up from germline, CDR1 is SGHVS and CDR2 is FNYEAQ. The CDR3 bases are TGTGCCAGCAGCCCCTCCCGACAGGGAACTAATGAAAAACTGTTTTTT. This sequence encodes CASSPSRQGTNEKLFF.

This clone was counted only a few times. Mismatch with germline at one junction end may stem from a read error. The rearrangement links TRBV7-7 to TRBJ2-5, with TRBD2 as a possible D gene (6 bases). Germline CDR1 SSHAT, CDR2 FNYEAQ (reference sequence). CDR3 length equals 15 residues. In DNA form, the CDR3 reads TGTGCTAGCAGCTTAGTCTCCTCCAGCGGGGAGACCCAGTACTTC. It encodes CASSLVSSSGETQYF.

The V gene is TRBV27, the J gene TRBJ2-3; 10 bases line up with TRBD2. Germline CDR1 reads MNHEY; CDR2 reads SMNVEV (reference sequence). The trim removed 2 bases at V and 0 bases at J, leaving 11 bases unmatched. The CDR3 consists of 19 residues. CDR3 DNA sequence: TGTGCCAGCAGTTTAAGAGGGCTAGCGGGGGACTCTAGCACAGATACGCAGTATTTT. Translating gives CASSLRGLAGDSSTDTQYF.

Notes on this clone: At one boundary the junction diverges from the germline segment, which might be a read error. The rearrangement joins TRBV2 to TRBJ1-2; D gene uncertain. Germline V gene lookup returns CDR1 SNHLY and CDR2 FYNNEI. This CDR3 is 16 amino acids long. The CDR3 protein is CASSEVQRARGYGYTF. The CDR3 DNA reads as TGTGCCAGCAGCGAAGTACAGAGGGCGAGAGGGTATGGCTACACCTTC.

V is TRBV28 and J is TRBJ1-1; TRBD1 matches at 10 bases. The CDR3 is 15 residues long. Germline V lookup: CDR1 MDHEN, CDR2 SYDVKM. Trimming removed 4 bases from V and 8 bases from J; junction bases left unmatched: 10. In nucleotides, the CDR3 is TGTGCCAGCAGTTCCCGGGACAGGGGTTCGTTGGAAGCTTTCTTT. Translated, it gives CASSSRDRGSLEAFF.